This T cell receptor beta chain is drawn from a study of identical twins. This clonotype was seen a handful of times. The CDR3 has 15 residues. The ends lost 0 bases at V and 4 bases at J; junction bases unmatched: 5. The germline V gene encodes CDR1 WNHNN and CDR2 SYGVQD (reference sequence). TCRdb re-derived calls from the 5' RACE reads in MiXCR, one entry per CDR3 protein. The sample has 500,000 to 550,000 distinct CDR3 sequences; approximately 22% are singletons. The same data also went into a second study, on T cells expressing NK-cell markers. That paper states: One of the eight sequenced donors was seronegative, whereas the other seven were HCMV-seropositive.

Sequences were obtained from CD4+ T cells sorted from blood. This receptor was identified in a woman between 18 and 29 years old in good health. The V call is TRBV10-1, the J call TRBJ2-7, with 8 bases aligning to TRBD2. The CDR3 sequence is CASSESASGLYEQYF. DNA for the CDR3: TGCGCCAGCAGTGAGTCCGCTAGCGGGCTATACGAGCAGTACTTC.